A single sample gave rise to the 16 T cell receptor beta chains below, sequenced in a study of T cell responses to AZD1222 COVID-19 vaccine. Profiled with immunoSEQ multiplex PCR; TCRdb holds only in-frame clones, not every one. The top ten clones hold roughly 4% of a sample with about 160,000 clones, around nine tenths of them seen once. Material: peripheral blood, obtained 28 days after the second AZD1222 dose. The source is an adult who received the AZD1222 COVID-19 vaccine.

The CDR3 loop is CASSEGQGNTIYF. Written as DNA, the CDR3 is TGTGCCAGCAGTGAGGGACAGGGGAACACCATATATTTT. The chain uses TRBV6-1 and TRBJ1-3; 10 nucleotides align to TRBD1. Germline CDR1 and CDR2: MNHNS and SASEGT. V shed 3 bases, J shed 7 bases, and the junction held 0 bases outside the gene matches. CDR3 length equals 13 residues.

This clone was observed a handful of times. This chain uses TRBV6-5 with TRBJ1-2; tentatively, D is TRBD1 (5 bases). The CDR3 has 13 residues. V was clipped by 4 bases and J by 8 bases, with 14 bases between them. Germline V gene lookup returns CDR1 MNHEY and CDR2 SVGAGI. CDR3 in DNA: TGTGCCAGCAGTTGGGGGATGGACCGAGGCTACACCTTC. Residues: CASSWGMDRGYTF.

CDR3 sequence (DNA): TGTGCCAGCAGTGGCCCCAGGGGGAACAATGAGCAGTTCTTC. Its protein is CASSGPRGNNEQFF. The rearrangement links TRBV25-1 to TRBJ2-1, with TRBD1 matching 7 bases. This CDR3 region has 14 residues. Trimming took 4 bases from V and 5 from J; bases not matched to a gene: 5. Germline V gene sequence: CDR1 MGHDK, CDR2 SYGVNS.

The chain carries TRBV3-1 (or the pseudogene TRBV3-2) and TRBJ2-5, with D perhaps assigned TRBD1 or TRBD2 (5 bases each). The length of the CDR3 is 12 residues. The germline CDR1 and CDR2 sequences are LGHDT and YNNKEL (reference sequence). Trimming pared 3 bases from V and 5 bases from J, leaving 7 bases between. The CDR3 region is CASSHRDETQYF. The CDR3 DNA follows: TGTGCCAGCAGCCACAGGGACGAGACCCAGTACTTC.

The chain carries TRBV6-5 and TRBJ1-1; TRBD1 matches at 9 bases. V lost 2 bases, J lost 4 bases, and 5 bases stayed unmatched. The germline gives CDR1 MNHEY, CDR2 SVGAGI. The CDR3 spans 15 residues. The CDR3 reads CASSYGQGRFTEAFF. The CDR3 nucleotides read TGTGCCAGCAGTTACGGACAGGGGAGATTCACTGAAGCTTTCTTT.

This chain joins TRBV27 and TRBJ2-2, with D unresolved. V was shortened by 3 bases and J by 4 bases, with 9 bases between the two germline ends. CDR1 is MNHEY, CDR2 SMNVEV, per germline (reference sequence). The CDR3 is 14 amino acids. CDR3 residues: CASSLERITGELFF. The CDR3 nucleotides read TGTGCCAGCAGTTTGGAAAGAATCACCGGGGAGCTGTTTTTT.

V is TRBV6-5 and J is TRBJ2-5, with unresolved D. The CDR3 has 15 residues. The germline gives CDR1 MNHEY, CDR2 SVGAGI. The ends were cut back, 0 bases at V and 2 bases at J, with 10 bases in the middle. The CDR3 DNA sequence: TGTGCCAGCAGTTACTCTCCGACTCCTCAAGAGACCCAGTACTTC. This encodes CASSYSPTPQETQYF.

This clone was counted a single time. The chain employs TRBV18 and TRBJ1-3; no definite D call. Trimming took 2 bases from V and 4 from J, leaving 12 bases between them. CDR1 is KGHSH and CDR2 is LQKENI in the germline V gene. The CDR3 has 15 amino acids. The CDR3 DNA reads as TGTGCCAGCTCACCAGCCTCCTCCGCCGGAAACACCATATATTTT. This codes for CASSPASSAGNTIYF.

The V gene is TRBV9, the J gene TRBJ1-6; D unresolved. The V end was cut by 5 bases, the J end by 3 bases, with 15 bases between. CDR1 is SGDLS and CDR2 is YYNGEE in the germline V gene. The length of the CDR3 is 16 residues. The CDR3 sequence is CASSTSGGFYNSPLHF. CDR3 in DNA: TGTGCCAGCAGTACTTCAGGAGGTTTCTATAATTCACCCCTCCACTTT.

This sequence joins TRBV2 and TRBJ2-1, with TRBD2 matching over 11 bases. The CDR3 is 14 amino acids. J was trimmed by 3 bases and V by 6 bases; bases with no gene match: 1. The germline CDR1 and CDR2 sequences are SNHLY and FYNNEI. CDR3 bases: TGTGCCAGCAGGGGGACTAGCGGCTACAATGAGCAGTTCTTC. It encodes CASRGTSGYNEQFF.

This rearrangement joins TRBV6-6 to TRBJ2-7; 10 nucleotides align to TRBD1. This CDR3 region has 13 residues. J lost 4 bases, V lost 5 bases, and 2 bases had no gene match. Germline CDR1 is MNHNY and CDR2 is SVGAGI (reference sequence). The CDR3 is CASSRDRGYEQYF. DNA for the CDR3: TGTGCCAGCAGTCGGGACAGGGGTTACGAGCAGTACTTC.

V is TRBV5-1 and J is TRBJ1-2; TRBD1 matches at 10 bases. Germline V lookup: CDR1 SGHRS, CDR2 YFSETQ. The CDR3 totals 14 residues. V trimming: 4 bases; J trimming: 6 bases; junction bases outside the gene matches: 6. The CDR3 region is CASSPRQGANGYTF. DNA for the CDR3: TGCGCCAGCAGCCCCAGACAGGGGGCTAATGGCTACACCTTC.

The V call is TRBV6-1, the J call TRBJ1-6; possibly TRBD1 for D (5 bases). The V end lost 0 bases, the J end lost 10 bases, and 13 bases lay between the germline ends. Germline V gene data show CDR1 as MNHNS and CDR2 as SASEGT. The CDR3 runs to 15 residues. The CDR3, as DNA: TGTGCCAGCAGTGAAGCGCGCAGGGTTGGCTCACCCCTCCACTTT. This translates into CASSEARRVGSPLHF.

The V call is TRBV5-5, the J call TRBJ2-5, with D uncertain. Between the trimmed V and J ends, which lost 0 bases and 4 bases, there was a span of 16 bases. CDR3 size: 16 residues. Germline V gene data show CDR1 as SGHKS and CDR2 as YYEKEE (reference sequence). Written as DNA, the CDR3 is TGTGCCAGCAGCTTGGGGCTTAGTTCCATGGGAGAGACCCAGTACTTC. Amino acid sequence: CASSLGLSSMGETQYF.

CDR3 DNA: TGCGCCAGCAGTGAGTCGCTTTACCCAGCGCGGTTCTTC. Its protein is CASSESLYPARFF. The rearrangement uses TRBV10-1 and TRBJ2-1; no reliable D call. The CDR3 covers 13 residues. Germline values: CDR1 WNHNN, CDR2 SYGVQD (reference sequence). Trimming left V 0 bases short and J 15 bases short, with 15 bases between.

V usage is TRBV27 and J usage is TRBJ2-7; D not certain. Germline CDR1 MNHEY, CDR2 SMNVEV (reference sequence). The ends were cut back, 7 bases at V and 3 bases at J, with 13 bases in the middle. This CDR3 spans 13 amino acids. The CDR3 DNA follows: TGTGCCAGCACCCTGACGGATTTCTACGAGCAGTACTTC. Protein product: CASTLTDFYEQYF.